Below are 5 T cell receptor beta chains sequenced from a single sample in a study of blood T cells in healthy people across ages. Through a sample-barcoded 5' primer and a J-beta primer mix, a second PCR was run for about 7 to 12 cycles. Using its own MiXCR run on the 5' RACE reads, TCRdb lists one record per CDR3 protein. This table holds 850,000 or so distinct CDR3 sequences, around 30% found once. The sequenced sample consisted of blood. The receptor set was obtained from a woman over 75 in good health.

This clonotype was seen once. The chain links TRBV6-2 or TRBV6-3 to TRBJ2-5, with TRBD2 matching over 9 bases. The J call may be in error: the DNA end matches TRBJ2-1 better. CDR1 and CDR2 from the germline V gene are MNHEY and SVGEGT. This CDR3 comprises 14 residues. CDR3 loop: CASSISGGQEAQFF. The CDR3 region has the DNA TGTGCCAGCAGTATTAGCGGGGGCCAAGAGGCCCAGTTCTTC.

The chain carries TRBV6-2 or TRBV6-3 and TRBJ1-6; no clear D. CDR1 and CDR2 from the germline V gene are MNHEY and SVGEGT. The CDR3 loop spans 15 amino acids. The V end was cut by 6 bases, the J end by 3 bases, with 12 bases between. For the CDR3, the DNA is TGTGCCAGCAGCCTTGGACGGAACTATAATTCACCCCTCCACTTT. This codes for CASSLGRNYNSPLHF.

This clonotype has more than one count but fewer than ten. The V call is TRBV10-3, the J call TRBJ1-2; 7 positions match TRBD1. The germline gives CDR1 ENHRY, CDR2 SYGVKD. The CDR3 is 16 residues long. J lost 0 bases, V lost 1 base, and 5 bases had no gene match. Here the CDR3 DNA reads TGTGCCATCAGTGAGTTCCGGGACAGCACTAACTATGGCTACACCTTC. Encoded protein: CAISEFRDSTNYGYTF.

A single count supports this clonotype. The gene calls are TRBV7-3 and TRBJ2-4; no definite D call. The last part of the DNA fits TRBJ2-5 better; the J call may be wrong. Germline-derived CDR1 and CDR2 are SGHTA and FQGTGA. The CDR3 is 13 amino acids. The chain's CDR3 is CASSHTASSTQYF. CDR3 in DNA: TGTGCCAGCAGCCATACGGCTAGTTCGACCCAGTACTTC.

In its sample, this clonotype was seen many times. The chain recombines TRBV12-3 or TRBV12-4 with TRBJ2-1, with D possibly being TRBD1 (6 bases). The CDR3 loop spans 12 amino acids. V lost 5 bases to trimming and J lost 6 bases, with 8 bases between them. The CDR3 region is CASSTGRNEQFF. The CDR3 nucleotides read TGTGCCAGCAGTACAGGGCGCAATGAGCAGTTCTTC.